The present entry profiles one TCR beta chain with its context. The CDR3 loop spans 16 amino acids. The V end lost 3 bases, the J end lost 4 bases, and 15 bases lay between the germline ends. The germline CDR1 and CDR2 sequences are LGHDT and YNNKEL (reference sequence). This sample is drawn from a study of blood T cell repertoires in COVID-19. Overall study: Nucleic acid was either cDNA or gDNA, and it came from T cells, B-cell-depleted T cells, or PBMCs.

Methods used by the authors: Estimated nucleated cell counts came from reference gene primer amplification. Measured with immunoSEQ multiplex PCR; TCRdb has only the in-frame clones, and not every one. For V, J and clone size, that table is used; D and trimming come from the DNA. Of about 460,000 clones listed, about nine tenths are singletons. This receptor was identified in a woman aged 55-70 years who had recovered from COVID-19. The chain is built from TRBV3-1 (or the pseudogene TRBV3-2) and TRBJ2-2; possible D gene TRBD1, 6 bases. The specimen was PBMCs or T cells enriched from blood (not recorded which). CDR3 loop: CASSQAGGQATGELFF. CDR3 nucleotides: TGTGCCAGCAGCCAGGCTGGGGGCCAGGCCACCGGGGAGCTGTTTTTT.